This TCR beta chain was sequenced during a study of blood T cell repertoires in COVID-19 (TCRdb year 2020). Describing the broader study: Samples from collaborators originated in the United States, Italy and Spain and spanned both the acute and convalescent phases of COVID-19. The material from the prospective study consisted of cDNA or gDNA derived from T cells, B-cell-depleted T cells, or PBMCs. Subjects who had been exposed to COVID-19, were actively infected with it, or had recovered from it provided the deeply sampled blood TCRbeta repertoires that made up the dataset. The repertoires were made available in a free public database intended to serve as a resource for research on the immune response to SARS-CoV-2. The samples were drawn from the first 160 participants of the ongoing ImmuneRACE study and from 1,254 subjects provided by 6 global collaborators. Nearly every sample came with metadata listing a de-identified subject ID, COVID-19 status, age in years and sex. Where available, HLA class I and class II types were taken from metadata supplied by the sample provider and were not determined by assay-based typing.

Each collaborating institution followed its own protocols to collect whole blood in K2EDTA tubes. For TCRbeta analysis, collaborators shipped samples in one of three forms: frozen whole blood, isolated PBMCs, or DNA extracted from either of those sample types. TCRbeta CDR3 regions were amplified from genomic DNA using the immunoSEQ Assay, a bias-controlled multiplex PCR. The authors' pipeline ran thus. Within the assay, amplification of reference gene primers was used to estimate how many nucleated cells each sample contained. To quantify the absolute abundance of each unique TCRbeta CDR3 rearrangement, sequence reads were collapsed and filtered. For each sample, productive Simpson clonality was calculated as the square root of Simpson's diversity index over productive rearrangements. Sourced from immuneACCESS, this table was stored by TCRdb with only in-frame sequences that have V and J called. A share of the clones is absent; for the studies checked, an unresolved V gene accounts for under half, and the remainder has no known explanation. The DNA was the basis for D and trimming; V, J and clone size are from that table. This sample gives some 100,000 clones in total; 90% of them show up just once. Clones ranked in the top ten supply roughly 5% of the sample.

Broader findings and caveats from the paper: How much clinical and demographic metadata was included differed by source and by participant, and the metadata was provided uncurated.

Reading the germline V gene gives CDR1 LGHNA and CDR2 YSLEER. V ends up 0 bases short and J 0 bases short, with an unmatched junction base count of 8. The CDR3 measures 19 amino acids from cysteine to phenylalanine. The CDR3 DNA has 57 bases and is translated from base 1. Details on this clone: Its antigen specificity is not known. Base qualities are not recorded, but no much larger clone differs from it by a single base.

The TCR comes from a man aged 50-60 years with acute or convalescent COVID-19. The sample was peripheral blood. Rearrangement joined TRBV4-3 to TRBJ2-6; 7 middle bases align to TRBD1. The CDR3 reads as follows: CASSQDVQGESSGANVLTF. At the DNA level, the sequence is TGCGCCAGCAGCCAAGATGTTCAGGGGGAGAGCTCTGGGGCCAACGTCCTGACTTTC.